A single sample gave rise to the 19 T cell receptor beta chains below, sequenced in a study of regulatory T cells in long-lasting Graves disease. Construction of TCR beta libraries relied on iRepertoire HTBI primers and on Arm-PCR targeting CDR3 regions. TCRdb independently ran MiXCR on the multiplex PCR reads; one entry per CDR3 protein. The sample lists approximately 230,000 distinct CDR3 sequences, about a sixth seen once, with approximately 20% in the top ten. Time point reported: newly diagnosed GD, antithyroid drugs for less than 3 months. PBMCs were the source of the RNA used for TCR sequencing. The specimen comprised peripheral blood mononuclear cells (PBMCs), sampled at new diagnosis, from a patient treated with antithyroid drugs. The source of these receptors is a female donor with Graves disease.

There are a few counts of this clonotype. A read error is possible here, since a much larger clone lies one base away. The chain has TRBV18 and TRBJ1-4; D gene unclear. The CDR3 is 13 residues long. The germline CDR1 and CDR2 sequences are KGHSH and LQKENI. The CDR3 bases are TGTGCCCGCTCACTGGGGTTGGAGGAAAAACTGTTTTTT. Translation gives CARSLGLEEKLFF.

The table lists this clonotype with many counts. This chain joins TRBV7-2 and TRBJ1-3; 12 nucleotides agree with TRBD1. Germline CDR1 SGHTA, CDR2 FQGNSA. This CDR3 contains 18 residues. Trimming took 1 base from V and 4 from J; bases not matched to a gene: 8. CDR3 sequence (DNA): TGTGCCAGCAGCTTAGAGGGACAGGGGGCGCGTTCCGGAAACACCATATATTTT. Its translation: CASSLEGQGARSGNTIYF.

Comment on this clonotype: A single base separates this from a much larger clone, so it may be a read error. The chain couples TRBV10-3 to TRBJ2-5, with TRBD1 identical over 8 bases. The CDR3 runs 17 residues. The germline CDR1 and CDR2 sequences are ENHRY and SYGVKD. The CDR3 nucleotides are TGTGCCATCGGTGATACCCCTGGCAGGGGGCAGGGAGAGACCCAGTACTTC. Amino acids: CAIGDTPGRGQGETQYF.

This clonotype has a count of ten or more. The genes are TRBV12-3 or TRBV12-4 and TRBJ2-1; 8 bases agree with TRBD2. J was trimmed by 5 bases and V by 7 bases; bases with no gene match: 13. The CDR3 covers 16 residues. This CDR3 is CASIFLGGRLNNEQFF. The CDR3, as DNA: TGTGCCAGCATATTTTTAGGCGGGAGGTTAAACAATGAGCAGTTCTTC.

The CDR3 is CATSDGGGYEQYF. Written as DNA, the CDR3 is TGTGCCACCAGTGATGGGGGCGGCTACGAGCAGTACTTC. The chain uses TRBV24-1 and TRBJ2-7; tentatively, D is TRBD1 (6 bases). CDR3 length: 13 amino acids. Deletions cut 3 bases from V and 3 bases from J, with 8 bases between. Germline values: CDR1 KGHDR, CDR2 SFDVKD.

This clonotype was observed a handful of times. V usage is TRBV24-1 and J usage is TRBJ2-1; 10 bases are shared with TRBD2. The J segment lost 4 bases and the V segment lost 4 bases, leaving 9 bases of the junction unmatched. Germline loops: CDR1 KGHDR, CDR2 SFDVKD. The CDR3 is 17 amino acids. CDR3 in DNA: TGTGCCACCAGTGAACCCTCCGGACTAGCGGAGTACAATGAGCAGTTCTTC. Protein sequence: CATSEPSGLAEYNEQFF.

This clonotype was counted ten times or more. The chain joins TRBV5-1 to TRBJ1-1, with D perhaps matching TRBD1 (6 bases). The CDR3 has 16 amino acids. Germline V gene lookup returns CDR1 SGHRS and CDR2 YFSETQ. V was trimmed by 4 bases and J by 1 base, leaving 17 bases between them. DNA for the CDR3: TGCGCCAGCAGCCTGGGGGGGGCGCGAGAGAACACTGAAGCTTTCTTT. This codes for CASSLGGARENTEAFF.

In this sample, this clonotype turned up a few times. J is TRBJ2-5 and V is TRBV12-3 or TRBV12-4, with D possibly being TRBD1 or TRBD2 (5 bases each). V gave up 5 bases and J gave up 4 bases, with 14 bases separating them. The CDR3 contains 14 residues. CDR3 in amino acids: CASSPGAGRETQYF. CDR3 sequence (DNA): TGTGCCAGCAGTCCCGGGGCAGGGCGAGAGACCCAGTACTTC.

This clonotype was seen at least ten times. The rearrangement uses TRBV5-5 and TRBJ2-3; D might be TRBD2 (6 bases). From germline, CDR1 is SGHKS and CDR2 YYEKEE (reference sequence). Between the trimmed V and J ends, which lost 0 bases and 4 bases, there was a span of 15 bases. The length of the CDR3 is 16 residues. The CDR3 nucleotides read TGTGCCAGCAGCTTGGCACTAGCTCAAGTACCAGATACGCAGTATTTT. It encodes CASSLALAQVPDTQYF.

The gene calls are TRBV5-6 and TRBJ1-3; perhaps TRBD1 as D (5 bases). From germline, CDR1 is SGHDT and CDR2 YYEEEE. This CDR3 spans 18 amino acids. Trimming removed 2 bases at V and 2 bases at J, with 20 bases between. The CDR3 DNA sequence: TGTGCCAGCAGCTTAGCCGATCTGACAGTCGGACCTGGAAACACCATATATTTT. Residues: CASSLADLTVGPGNTIYF.

Worth noting for this clonotype: The junction differs from germline at one of its ends, possibly a read error. The chain combines TRBV11-3 with TRBJ2-2; D perhaps matches TRBD2 (6 bases). The CDR3 runs to 14 residues. Germline CDR1 SGHNT, CDR2 YENEEA. The CDR3 sequence is CASSLGLPGGELLF. In nucleotides, the CDR3 is TGTGCCAGCAGCTTAGGTTTGCCAGGAGGGGAGCTGCTTTTT.

This clonotype has ten or more counts. The chain links TRBV3-1 to TRBJ2-7; tentatively, D is TRBD2 (5 bases). The CDR3 length is 14 residues. Germline assignment: CDR1 LGHDT and CDR2 YNNKEL (reference sequence). V dropped 4 bases and J dropped 3 bases, with 13 bases sitting between them. The CDR3 nucleotides are TGTGCCAGCAGCCCGTTCGAGGGTCGCTACGAGCAGTACTTC. This codes for CASSPFEGRYEQYF.

This clonotype was picked up many times. This sequence joins TRBV6-1 and TRBJ2-7; D gene uncertain. From germline, CDR1 is MNHNS and CDR2 SASEGT. The V end lost 6 bases, the J end lost 6 bases, and 9 bases lay between the germline ends. The CDR3 runs 11 residues. The CDR3 bases are TGTGCCAGCAGCGCCGGCGGCGAGCAGTACTTC. Translating it yields CASSAGGEQYF.

This clonotype was recorded at least ten times. The chain combines TRBV27 with TRBJ2-3; TRBD2 aligns across 11 bases. Germline values: CDR1 MNHEY, CDR2 SMNVEV (reference sequence). The CDR3 extends over 16 amino acids. V lost 6 bases, J lost 6 bases, and 11 bases stayed unmatched. The CDR3 DNA follows: TGTGCCAGCAGCCTTATAGCGGGAGGGCCTCGTGATACGCAGTATTTT. Its translation: CASSLIAGGPRDTQYF.

This clonotype was seen once. The chain has TRBV30 and TRBJ2-7; TRBD1 aligns across 7 bases. Germline lookup yields CDR1 GTSNPN and CDR2 SVGIG (reference sequence). CDR3 length: 10 residues. The V gene end was trimmed by 5 bases and the J gene end by 11 bases; junction bases not matched to a gene: 6. As DNA, the CDR3 is TGTGCCTGGTCCTCCGGGACAGAGTACTTC. Protein product: CAWSSGTEYF.

This clonotype was picked up many times. V and J are TRBV4-2 and TRBJ1-6; 8 bases line up with TRBD1. Germline trimming cut 0 bases from V and 7 bases from J; bases unmatched to any gene: 5. The CDR3 spans 16 residues. The germline V gene has CDR1 LGHNA and CDR2 YNFKEQ. CDR3 coding DNA: TGTGCCAGCAGCCAAGATCGGACAGGGTTAAATTCACCCCTCCACTTT. Its translation: CASSQDRTGLNSPLHF.

In this sample, this clonotype turned up many times. This chain uses TRBV2 with TRBJ2-3; 7 nucleotides match TRBD2. This CDR3 is built from 14 residues. Germline V gene lookup returns CDR1 SNHLY and CDR2 FYNNEI. J gave up 1 base and V 8 bases, and 6 bases lay outside the gene matches. In nucleotides, the CDR3 is TGTGCCAGCCGGACTAGATCGGGCACAGATACGCAGTATTTT. Protein sequence: CASRTRSGTDTQYF. Drawing the rest from reference TRBV2 and TRBJ2-3, the complete variable domain is EPEVTQTPSHQVTQMGQEVILRCVPISNHLYFYWYRQILGQKVEFLVSFYNNEISEKSEIFDDQFSVERPDGSNFTLKIRSTKLEDSAMYFCASRTRSGTDTQYFGPGTRLTVL.

This clonotype was picked up many times. V gene TRBV3-1 combines with J gene TRBJ1-1, with D unclear. With 5 bases removed from V and 1 base from J, the gap between germline ends came to 8 bases. CDR1 is LGHDT, CDR2 YNNKEL, per germline (reference sequence). This CDR3 region has 13 residues. CDR3 loop: CASSYQENTEAFF. The CDR3 DNA reads TGTGCCAGCAGCTACCAGGAGAACACTGAAGCTTTCTTT.

This clonotype has ten or more counts. V and J are TRBV28 and TRBJ2-1; D possibly uses TRBD1 or TRBD2 (6 bases each). Germline lookup yields CDR1 MDHEN and CDR2 SYDVKM. The CDR3 extends over 16 amino acids. V gave up 5 bases and J gave up 6 bases, with 20 bases separating them. The DNA for the CDR3 is TGTGCCAGCAGTCTCCTGGGGGCGGACGGGGGCAATGAGCAGTTCTTC. Its protein is CASSLLGADGGNEQFF.